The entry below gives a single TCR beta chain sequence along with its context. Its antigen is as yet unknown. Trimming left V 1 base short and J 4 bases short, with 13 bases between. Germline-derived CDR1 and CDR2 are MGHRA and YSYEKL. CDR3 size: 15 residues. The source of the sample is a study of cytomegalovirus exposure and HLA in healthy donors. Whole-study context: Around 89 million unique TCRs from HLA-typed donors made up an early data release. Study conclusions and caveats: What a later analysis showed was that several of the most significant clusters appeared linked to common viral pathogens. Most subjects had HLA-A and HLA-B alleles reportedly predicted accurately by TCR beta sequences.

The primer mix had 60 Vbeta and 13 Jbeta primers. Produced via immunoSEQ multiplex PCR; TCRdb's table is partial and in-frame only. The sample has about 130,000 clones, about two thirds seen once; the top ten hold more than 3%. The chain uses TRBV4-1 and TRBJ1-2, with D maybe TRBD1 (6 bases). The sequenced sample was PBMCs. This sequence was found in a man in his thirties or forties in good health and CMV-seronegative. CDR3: CASSQAGVSGYGYTF. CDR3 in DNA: TGCGCCAGCAGCCAAGCAGGGGTGAGTGGCTATGGCTACACCTTC.